These 16 T cell receptor beta chains were sequenced from one sample in a study of cytomegalovirus exposure and HLA in healthy donors. The PCR contained 60 Vbeta and 13 Jbeta primers. TCRdb's table, derived via immunoSEQ multiplex PCR, lists solely in-frame clones and lacks some. The sample consists of fewer than 110,000 clones, 65% to 80% of them appearing once. Sequenced input: PBMCs. Every receptor here comes from a woman younger than 35 in good health and CMV-seropositive.

The V gene is TRBV25-1, the J gene TRBJ1-5; no firm D call. The V end was cut by 3 bases, the J end by 9 bases, with 15 bases between. Germline loops: CDR1 MGHDK, CDR2 SYGVNS. This CDR3 has 14 residues. This CDR3 is CASSEYPVEWPQHF. In nucleotides, the CDR3 is TGTGCCAGCAGTGAGTACCCGGTCGAATGGCCCCAGCATTTT.

This clone was recorded only once. The V gene is TRBV7-9, the J gene TRBJ2-7; D may be TRBD2 (6 bases). V shed 8 bases and J shed 5 bases, with 25 bases lying between them. Germline assignment: CDR1 SEHNR and CDR2 FQNEAQ (reference sequence). The CDR3 is made up of 16 amino acids. The CDR3 DNA reads TGTGCCAGCCGAGGACGTCGGGACTCCCCGAACCACGAGCAGTACTTC. Protein: CASRGRRDSPNHEQYF.

This chain joins TRBV4-3 and TRBJ1-1; no reliable D call. Germline V gene sequence: CDR1 LGHNA, CDR2 YSLEER. The CDR3 runs 15 residues. V lost 0 bases, J lost 10 bases, and 18 bases lay in between. CDR3 loop: CASSQERSRPVPAFF. CDR3 in DNA: TGCGCCAGCAGCCAAGAGAGGTCCCGGCCCGTGCCAGCTTTCTTT.

CDR3 nucleotides: TGCAGCGTTGAAGGGTGGCGGGAGGGAAACGAGCAGTACTTC. This gives the protein CSVEGWREGNEQYF. The rearrangement joins TRBV29-1 to TRBJ2-5; TRBD2 agrees at 9 bases. The J call may be mistaken, given a closer DNA end match to TRBJ2-7. CDR1 is SQVTM and CDR2 is ANQGSEA in the germline V gene. CDR3 size: 14 residues.

This clone has just a few counts. The chain couples TRBV6-6 to TRBJ1-2; 9 bases align to TRBD1. The germline V gene has CDR1 MNHNY and CDR2 SVGAGI (reference sequence). J lost 3 bases, V lost 3 bases, and 5 bases had no gene match. The CDR3 sequence is 15 residues long. CDR3 residues: CASSYYGDRDYGYTF. The DNA for the CDR3 is TGTGCCAGCAGTTATTATGGGGACAGGGACTATGGCTACACCTTC.

In its sample, this clone was seen a few times. The J gene is TRBJ2-5, the V gene TRBV2; 8 nucleotides match TRBD2. The CDR3 is made up of 15 amino acids. Germline lookup yields CDR1 SNHLY and CDR2 FYNNEI. V lost 2 bases to trimming and J lost 6 bases; unmatched junction nucleotides: 8. This CDR3 reads CASSETASGPQTQYF. The CDR3 nucleotides read TGTGCCAGCAGTGAAACGGCTAGCGGGCCCCAGACCCAGTACTTC.

There are a few counts of this clone. The V and J genes are TRBV10-3 and TRBJ2-7; tentative D call: TRBD1 (7 bases). Germline V lookup: CDR1 ENHRY, CDR2 SYGVKD. The length of the CDR3 is 18 residues. The V end lost 7 bases, the J end lost 3 bases, and 28 bases lay between the germline ends. Written as DNA, the CDR3 is TGTGCCATCAACCAAGCCAGGACAGGAAGTGGAGGGGTCTACGAGCAGTACTTC. It specifies CAINQARTGSGGVYEQYF.

The rearrangement links TRBV5-1 to TRBJ2-2; the D gene is possibly TRBD1 (5 bases). V was pared by 7 bases and J by 1 base, with 11 bases between. The CDR3 totals 14 residues. Germline-derived CDR1 and CDR2 are SGHRS and YFSETQ. The CDR3 sequence: CASRAGLNTGELFF. In nucleotides, the CDR3 is TGCGCCAGCCGGGCAGGGTTGAACACCGGGGAGCTGTTTTTT. Looking up the rest from reference TRBV5-1 and TRBJ2-2 gives the full variable domain: KAGVTQTPRYLIKTRGQQVTLSCSPISGHRSVSWYQQTPGQGLQFLFEYFSETQRNKGNFPGRFSGRQFSNSRSEMNVSTLELGDSALYLCASRAGLNTGELFFGEGSRLTVL.

This sequence joins TRBV28 and TRBJ1-5, with D possibly TRBD1 on 5 matching bases. This CDR3 region has 11 residues. Germline CDR1 reads MDHEN; CDR2 reads SYDVKM. V dropped 8 bases and J dropped 7 bases, with 9 bases sitting between them. The DNA of the CDR3 is TGTGCCAGCTGTTGGGGCCAGCCCCAGCATTTT. This translates into CASCWGQPQHF.

In this sample, this clone turned up a few times. This chain connects TRBV7-3 to TRBJ2-1, with 11 nucleotides matching TRBD1. Trimming cost V 5 bases and J 10 bases; bases outside gene matches: 13. From germline, CDR1 is SGHTA and CDR2 FQGTGA. The CDR3 is 16 residues long. The CDR3 spells CASSPQGQGATTEQFF. As DNA, the CDR3 is TGTGCCAGCAGCCCTCAAGGACAGGGGGCTACAACAGAGCAGTTCTTC.

The chain carries TRBV28 and TRBJ2-2; D is uncertain. V was trimmed by 4 bases and J by 0 bases, leaving 6 bases between them. Germline V gene lookup returns CDR1 MDHEN and CDR2 SYDVKM. This CDR3 is built from 14 residues. CDR3: CASSYKTNTGELFF. In nucleotides, the CDR3 is TGTGCCAGCAGTTACAAGACGAACACCGGGGAGCTGTTTTTT. Using reference TRBV28 and TRBJ2-2 for the parts outside the CDR3, the full variable domain is DVKVTQSSRYLVKRTGEKVFLECVQDMDHENMFWYRQDPGLGLRLIYFSYDVKMKEKGDIPEGYSVSREKKERFSLILESASTNQTSMYLCASSYKTNTGELFFGEGSRLTVL.

This chain connects TRBV30 to TRBJ1-5; 7 nucleotides align to TRBD1. Germline CDR1 is GTSNPN and CDR2 is SVGIG (reference sequence). Losses at the gene ends were 2 bases for V and 4 bases for J; bases not matched to a gene: 5. This CDR3 contains 14 residues. The CDR3 here is CAWSQDRRNQPQHF. CDR3 DNA: TGTGCCTGGAGTCAGGACAGGAGAAATCAGCCCCAGCATTTT.

The gene calls are TRBV9 and TRBJ2-7; TRBD2 matches 11 bases. Looked up from germline, CDR1 is SGDLS and CDR2 is YYNGEE. J lost 6 bases, V lost 4 bases, and 6 bases had no gene match. This CDR3 contains 14 residues. This CDR3 reads CASSLAGGLGEQYF. The CDR3 DNA sequence: TGTGCCAGCAGCCTAGCGGGAGGACTTGGCGAGCAGTACTTC.

This clone came up once. The chain has TRBV5-1 and TRBJ2-7, with TRBD2 as a possible D gene (6 bases). V dropped 0 bases and J dropped 0 bases, with 13 bases sitting between them. Per germline, CDR1 SGHRS and CDR2 YFSETQ. The CDR3 has 16 amino acids. The CDR3: CASSLVGAGNSYEQYF. Written as DNA, the CDR3 is TGCGCCAGCAGCTTGGTTGGGGCGGGGAACTCCTACGAGCAGTACTTC.

This clone was seen a few times. A read error likely explains this, since a far larger clone differs by one base. J is TRBJ2-1 and V is TRBV27; possibly TRBD1 for D (7 bases). The germline V gene has CDR1 MNHEY and CDR2 SMNVEV (reference sequence). This CDR3 spans 15 amino acids. The CDR3 coding sequence is TGTGTCAGCCTAGGAGAGGCGGGACAGTACAATGAGCAGTTCTTC. Its translation: CVSLGEAGQYNEQFF.

The chain joins TRBV4-3 to TRBJ2-7, with 14 bases lining up with TRBD2. With 4 bases clipped from V and 4 bases from J, the junction kept 9 bases outside the gene matches. Germline CDR1 is LGHNA and CDR2 is YSLEER. The CDR3 has 17 residues. The CDR3: CASSPGTSGRARYEQYF. The CDR3, as DNA: TGCGCCAGCAGCCCCGGGACTAGCGGGAGAGCTAGGTACGAGCAGTACTTC.